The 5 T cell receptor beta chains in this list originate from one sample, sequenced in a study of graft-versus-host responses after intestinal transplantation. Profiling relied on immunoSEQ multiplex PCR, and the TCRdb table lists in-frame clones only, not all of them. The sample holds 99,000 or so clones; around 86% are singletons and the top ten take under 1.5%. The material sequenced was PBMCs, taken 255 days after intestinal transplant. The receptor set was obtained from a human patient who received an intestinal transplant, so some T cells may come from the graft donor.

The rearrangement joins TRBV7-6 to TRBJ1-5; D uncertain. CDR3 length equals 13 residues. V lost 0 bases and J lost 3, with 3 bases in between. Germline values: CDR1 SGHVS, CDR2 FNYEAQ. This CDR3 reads CASSLAFNQPQHF. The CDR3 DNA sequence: TGTGCCAGCAGCTTAGCCTTCAATCAGCCCCAGCATTTT.

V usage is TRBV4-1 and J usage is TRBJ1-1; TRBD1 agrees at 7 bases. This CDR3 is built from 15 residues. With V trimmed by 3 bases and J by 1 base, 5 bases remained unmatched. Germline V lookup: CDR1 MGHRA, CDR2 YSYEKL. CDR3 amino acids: CASSQQGGPNTEAFF. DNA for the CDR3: TGCGCCAGCAGCCAGCAGGGGGGACCGAACACTGAAGCTTTCTTT.

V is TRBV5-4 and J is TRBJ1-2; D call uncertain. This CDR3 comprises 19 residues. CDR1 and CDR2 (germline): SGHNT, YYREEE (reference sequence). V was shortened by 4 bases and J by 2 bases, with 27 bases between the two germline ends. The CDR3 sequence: CASSRWVTDSPNWNYGYTF. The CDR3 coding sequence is TGTGCCAGCAGCAGGTGGGTTACGGACTCGCCAAACTGGAACTATGGCTACACCTTC.

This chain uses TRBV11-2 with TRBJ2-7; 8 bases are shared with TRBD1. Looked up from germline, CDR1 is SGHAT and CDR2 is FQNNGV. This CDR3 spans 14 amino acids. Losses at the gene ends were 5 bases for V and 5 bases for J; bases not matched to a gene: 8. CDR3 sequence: CASSLRGLLDEQYF. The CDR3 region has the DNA TGTGCCAGCAGCCTCAGGGGGCTATTAGACGAGCAGTACTTC.

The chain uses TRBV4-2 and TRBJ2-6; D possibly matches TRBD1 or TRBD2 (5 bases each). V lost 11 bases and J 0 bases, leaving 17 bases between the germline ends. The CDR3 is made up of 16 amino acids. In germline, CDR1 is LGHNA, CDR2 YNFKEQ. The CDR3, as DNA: TGTGCCGCAGCAAGGGACCCAAGCTCTGGGGCCAACGTCCTGACTTTC. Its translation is CAAARDPSSGANVLTF.